The T cell receptor beta chain under discussion was sequenced for a study of cytomegalovirus exposure and HLA in healthy donors. Findings and limits, study-wide: Reports state that TCR beta sequences accurately predicted most subjects' HLA-A and HLA-B alleles. There were some public TCRs occurring in many donors, but most TCR sequences were rare.

With regard to this clone: Antigen unknown.

The PCR made use of 60 Vbeta and 13 Jbeta primers. Measured with immunoSEQ multiplex PCR; TCRdb has only the in-frame clones, and not every one. The sample has 150,000 to 200,000 clones, about 77% seen once. This TCR came from a female donor in good health and CMV-seronegative. Material: PBMCs.

CDR3 sequence (DNA): TGTGCCAGCAGCTTAGGAGGGAGTTATTACAATGAGCAGTTCTTC. It encodes CASSLGGSYYNEQFF. The chain joins TRBV7-2 to TRBJ2-1; D is perhaps TRBD2 (5 bases). Trimming removed 1 base from V and 4 bases from J, with 11 bases in between. Germline loops: CDR1 SGHTA, CDR2 FQGNSA. The CDR3 spans 15 residues.